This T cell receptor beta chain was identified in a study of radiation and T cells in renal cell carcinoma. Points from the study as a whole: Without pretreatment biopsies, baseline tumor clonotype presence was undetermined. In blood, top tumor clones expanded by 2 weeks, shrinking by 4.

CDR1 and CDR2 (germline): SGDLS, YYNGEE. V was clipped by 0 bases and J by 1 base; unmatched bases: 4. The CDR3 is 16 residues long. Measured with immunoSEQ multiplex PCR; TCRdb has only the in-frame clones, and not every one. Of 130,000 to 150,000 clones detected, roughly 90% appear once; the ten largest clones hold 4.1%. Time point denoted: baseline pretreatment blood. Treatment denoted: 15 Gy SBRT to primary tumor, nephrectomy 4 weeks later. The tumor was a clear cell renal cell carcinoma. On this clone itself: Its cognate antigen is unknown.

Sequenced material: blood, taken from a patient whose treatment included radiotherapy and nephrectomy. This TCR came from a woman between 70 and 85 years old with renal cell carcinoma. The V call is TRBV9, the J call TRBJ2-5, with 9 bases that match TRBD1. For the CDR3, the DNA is TGTGCCAGCAGCGTAGGTGGGACAGGGAGCCAAGAGACCCAGTACTTC. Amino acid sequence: CASSVGGTGSQETQYF.